What follows are 28 T cell receptor beta chains derived from one specimen sequenced in a study of blood T cell repertoires in COVID-19. The assay was immunoSEQ multiplex PCR, and TCRdb's table has in-frame clones only and misses some. The repertoire has about 220,000 clones, approximately 84% of them found once; the top ten carry around 2.9%. Sequenced input: peripheral blood. The receptors stem from a man aged 45-60 years who had recovered from COVID-19.

The chain carries TRBV2 and TRBJ2-1, with 13 bases that match TRBD2. The CDR3 extends over 15 amino acids. Trimming took 6 bases from V and 4 from J; bases not matched to a gene: 3. The germline gives CDR1 SNHLY, CDR2 FYNNEI. The CDR3: CASRAGLAGYNEQFF. CDR3 coding DNA: TGTGCCAGCAGGGCGGGACTAGCGGGGTACAATGAGCAGTTCTTC.

This chain uses TRBV5-1 with TRBJ1-4; a possible D gene is TRBD1 (6 bases). V was pared by 2 bases and J by 4 bases, with 15 bases between. The CDR3 is 16 amino acids. CDR1 is SGHRS, CDR2 YFSETQ, per germline. The chain's CDR3 is CASSLPQGVGNEKLFF. CDR3 coding DNA: TGCGCCAGCAGCTTACCACAGGGTGTCGGTAATGAAAAACTGTTTTTT.

A word on this clone: The junction differs from germline at one of its ends, possibly a read error. The rearrangement uses TRBV27 and TRBJ2-2, with TRBD2 matching 7 bases. This CDR3 has 14 amino acids. Germline V gene data show CDR1 as MNHEY and CDR2 as SMNVEV (reference sequence). In nucleotides, the CDR3 is TGTGCCAGCAGTTTGGGAGGGAACTCCGGGGAGCTGTTTTTT. Its translation is CASSLGGNSGELFF.

The chain carries TRBV29-1 and TRBJ2-3, with D maybe TRBD2 (6 bases). The V gene's germline CDR1 is SQVTM and CDR2 ANQGSEA. CDR3 size: 17 residues. The V gene lost 0 bases and the J gene lost 0 bases, with 16 bases spanning the gap. This CDR3 is CSVEDGLRGLSTDTQYF. Here the CDR3 DNA reads TGCAGCGTTGAAGATGGACTTCGGGGACTGAGCACAGATACGCAGTATTTT.

The chain is built from TRBV5-1 and TRBJ2-7; possible D gene TRBD1, 6 bases. Trimming left V 4 bases short and J 2 bases short, with 13 bases between. The V gene's germline CDR1 is SGHRS and CDR2 YFSETQ. This CDR3 region has 14 residues. Here the CDR3 DNA reads TGCGCCAGCAGCCCGGACAGCCTTCCCTACGAGCAGTACTTC. Its translation: CASSPDSLPYEQYF.

About this clone itself: Germline is not matched at one junction end, which may reflect a read error. The chain has TRBV2 and TRBJ2-7; TRBD1 matches at 9 bases. CDR1 and CDR2 (germline): SNHLY, FYNNEI. CDR3 length: 15 residues. In DNA, the CDR3 is TGTGCCAGCCGTGATCTTGGACAGGGGTACTACGAGCAGTACTTC. Amino acids: CASRDLGQGYYEQYF.

This clone was observed a single time. This chain connects TRBV5-1 to TRBJ2-7; D remains unclear. The CDR3 runs 15 residues. Germline lookup yields CDR1 SGHRS and CDR2 YFSETQ. Deletions cut 0 bases from V and 3 bases from J, with 13 bases between. The DNA for the CDR3 is TGCGCCAGCAGCTTGGAAGTCGCGAGCATCTACGAGCAGTACTTC. This sequence encodes CASSLEVASIYEQYF. Looking up the rest from reference TRBV5-1 and TRBJ2-7 gives the full variable domain: KAGVTQTPRYLIKTRGQQVTLSCSPISGHRSVSWYQQTPGQGLQFLFEYFSETQRNKGNFPGRFSGRQFSNSRSEMNVSTLELGDSALYLCASSLEVASIYEQYFGPGTRLTVT.

This chain uses TRBV4-2 with TRBJ2-3; TRBD2 might be the D (6 bases). Germline assignment: CDR1 LGHNA and CDR2 YNFKEQ. Trimming left V 0 bases short and J 6 bases short, with 19 bases between. The CDR3 runs 17 residues. Here the CDR3 reads CASSQDLAGYETDTQYF. The CDR3 DNA reads TGTGCCAGCAGCCAAGATCTGGCGGGATATGAGACGGATACGCAGTATTTT.

The chain employs TRBV4-1 and TRBJ2-1, with TRBD1 matching over 7 bases. V lost 6 bases and J lost 7; bases outside the gene matches: 12. The CDR3 extends over 15 amino acids. CDR1 MGHRA and CDR2 YSYEKL come from the germline V gene. The CDR3 region is CASSYIPGQKNEQFF. CDR3 bases: TGCGCCAGCAGTTACATACCGGGACAGAAGAATGAGCAGTTCTTC.

This sequence joins TRBV4-2 and TRBJ1-1; tentative D call: TRBD1 (6 bases). Germline V gene lookup returns CDR1 LGHNA and CDR2 YNFKEQ. V lost 3 bases to trimming and J lost 0 bases, with 14 bases between them. This CDR3 has 16 amino acids. CDR3 residues: CASSQVGQSLNTEAFF. The DNA for the CDR3 is TGTGCCAGCAGCCAGGTAGGACAGAGCTTGAACACTGAAGCTTTCTTT.

J is TRBJ1-2 and V is TRBV12-3 or TRBV12-4, with no clear D. The CDR3 covers 13 residues. Trimming pared 1 base from V and 0 bases from J, leaving 3 bases between. The CDR3 DNA sequence: TGTGCCAGCAGTTTAGGGCCTAACTATGGCTACACCTTC. Its protein is CASSLGPNYGYTF.

This chain connects TRBV6-1 to TRBJ2-2; tentative D call: TRBD1 (5 bases). The germline gives CDR1 MNHNS, CDR2 SASEGT. The V end was cut by 3 bases, the J end by 6 bases, with 11 bases between. The CDR3 length is 14 residues. The CDR3 nucleotides read TGTGCCAGCAGTGAGTTAGTAGGGGCCGGGGAGCTGTTTTTT. It translates to CASSELVGAGELFF.

This chain uses TRBV5-8 with TRBJ1-5; 8 bases are a match to TRBD1. Losses at the gene ends were 4 bases for V and 2 bases for J; bases not matched to a gene: 17. This CDR3 spans 19 amino acids. Germline values: CDR1 SGHTS, CDR2 YDEGEE. The CDR3 reads CASSNRRQGAVFRNQPQHF. For the CDR3, the DNA is TGTGCCAGCAGCAATAGGAGGCAGGGGGCTGTGTTCCGCAATCAGCCCCAGCATTTT.

This chain joins TRBV19 and TRBJ2-4; 10 nucleotides agree with TRBD2. V lost 4 bases and J lost 6; bases outside the gene matches: 9. CDR1 LNHDA and CDR2 SQIVND come from the germline V gene (reference sequence). This CDR3 has 16 amino acids. The CDR3 reads CASSTLLAGERNIQYF. The CDR3 DNA sequence: TGTGCCAGTAGTACCCTCCTAGCGGGAGAGAGAAACATTCAGTACTTC.

This sequence joins TRBV10-2 and TRBJ2-5; 7 nucleotides align to TRBD2. The V and J ends lost 11 bases and 3 bases, in that order; junction bases with no gene match: 12. Germline V lookup: CDR1 WSHSY, CDR2 SAAADI. This CDR3 is built from 14 residues. Written as DNA, the CDR3 is TGCGCCCTTGGAGGGGCTAGCGGTAAAGAGACCCAGTACTTC. It translates to CALGGASGKETQYF.

The rearrangement joins TRBV4-1 to TRBJ1-1; TRBD1 is a possible D gene (5 bases). Germline V gene sequence: CDR1 MGHRA, CDR2 YSYEKL. There are 14 residues in the CDR3. V was shortened by 0 bases and J by 12 bases, with 17 bases between the two germline ends. CDR3 region: CASSQESNRPNPFF. The CDR3 DNA is TGCGCCAGCAGCCAAGAAAGCAACAGGCCAAACCCTTTCTTT.

The chain links TRBV27 to TRBJ2-1; D may be TRBD2 (5 bases). The CDR3 is made up of 14 amino acids. Germline CDR1 is MNHEY and CDR2 is SMNVEV (reference sequence). The ends were cut back, 3 bases at V and 0 bases at J, with 6 bases in the middle. CDR3 protein: CASSFLASYNEQFF. The CDR3 nucleotides read TGTGCCAGCAGTTTCCTAGCCTCCTACAATGAGCAGTTCTTC.

The rearrangement joins TRBV3-1 (or the pseudogene TRBV3-2) to TRBJ1-2; no clear D. Germline V gene data show CDR1 as LGHDT and CDR2 as YNNKEL (reference sequence). The CDR3 is 15 amino acids. The V gene lost 1 base and the J gene lost 4 bases, with 13 bases spanning the gap. The CDR3 is CASSQVSTDSYGYTF. The CDR3 nucleotides read TGTGCCAGCAGCCAAGTGAGTACAGATTCCTATGGCTACACCTTC.

The chain recombines TRBV18 with TRBJ1-1; D might be TRBD1 (5 bases). This CDR3 region has 16 residues. CDR1 KGHSH and CDR2 LQKENI come from the germline V gene. The V gene lost 0 bases and the J gene lost 1 base, with 12 bases spanning the gap. CDR3 sequence: CASSPPGLAGNTEAFF. The DNA for the CDR3 is TGTGCCAGCTCACCACCGGGGCTTGCTGGGAACACTGAAGCTTTCTTT.

Only one count was recorded for this clone. The chain joins TRBV28 to TRBJ2-5; maybe TRBD2 (6 bases). The CDR3 covers 20 residues. The germline gives CDR1 MDHEN, CDR2 SYDVKM. Trimming shortened V by 3 bases and J by 3 bases, and 29 bases separated the two germline ends. CDR3 protein: CASSFRPDTGRRGSKETQYF. The CDR3, as DNA: TGTGCCAGCAGTTTCCGGCCCGACACGGGCCGGAGGGGCTCGAAAGAGACCCAGTACTTC.

The chain is built from TRBV19 and TRBJ1-1, with D perhaps matching TRBD1 (5 bases). Trimming left V 4 bases short and J 5 bases short, with 20 bases between. The CDR3 loop spans 16 amino acids. Germline values: CDR1 LNHDA, CDR2 SQIVND (reference sequence). The CDR3 DNA sequence: TGTGCCAGTAGTACCAACCCCGGACACGCGGGGACTGAAGCTTTCTTT. Translating it yields CASSTNPGHAGTEAFF.

This rearrangement joins TRBV11-2 to TRBJ2-1; 12 nucleotides match TRBD2. The CDR3 totals 15 residues. Germline V lookup: CDR1 SGHAT, CDR2 FQNNGV. V shed 5 bases, J shed 7 bases, and the junction held 6 bases outside the gene matches. In DNA, the CDR3 is TGTGCCAGCAGCACACGACTAGCGGGAGTGAATGAGCAGTTCTTC. Protein sequence: CASSTRLAGVNEQFF.

This clone was recorded once. The genes are TRBV21-1 and TRBJ2-1; TRBD1 was called by the table and not checked on the DNA. TRBV21-1 represents a pseudogene. The CDR3 consists of 13 residues. The CDR3: CASGKQGNNEQFF. DNA of the CDR3: TGTGCCAGCGGAAAACAGGGCAACAATGAGCAGTTCTTC.

This clone was seen a single time. The chain links TRBV4-1 to TRBJ2-7; D is possibly TRBD1 (5 bases). With 1 base removed from V and 5 bases from J, the gap between germline ends came to 15 bases. The CDR3 totals 15 residues. The V gene's germline CDR1 is MGHRA and CDR2 YSYEKL. The CDR3 bases are TGCGCCAGCAGCCAAGTCCAGGGAAATTCCCACGAGCAGTACTTC. Amino acid sequence: CASSQVQGNSHEQYF.

The chain combines TRBV25-1 with TRBJ2-1, with D maybe TRBD2 (5 bases). The CDR3 is 14 residues long. Trimming removed 3 bases from V and 7 bases from J, with 13 bases in between. CDR1 and CDR2 (germline): MGHDK, SYGVNS. CDR3 nucleotides: TGTGCCAGCAGTGACCCCCGCGGGCCTAATGAGCAGTTCTTC. Its protein is CASSDPRGPNEQFF.

The V gene is TRBV18, the J gene TRBJ1-4; D call uncertain. CDR3 size: 13 residues. Germline CDR1 and CDR2: KGHSH and LQKENI. Deletions cut 4 bases from V and 5 bases from J, with 8 bases between. The CDR3 sequence: CASSLSQNEKLFF. As DNA, the CDR3 is TGTGCCAGCTCACTCAGTCAAAATGAAAAACTGTTTTTT.

The chain joins TRBV10-3 to TRBJ1-5, with D perhaps TRBD1 (6 bases). The CDR3 contains 15 residues. The V gene's germline CDR1 is ENHRY and CDR2 SYGVKD. The V end was cut by 0 bases, the J end by 5 bases, with 11 bases between. CDR3 sequence reads: CAISESGQGHQPQHF. CDR3 coding DNA: TGTGCCATCAGTGAGTCGGGGCAGGGGCATCAGCCCCAGCATTTT.

The chain has TRBV25-1 and TRBJ1-2; 9 nucleotides align to TRBD1. V shed 6 bases, J shed 6 bases, and the junction held 14 bases outside the gene matches. Germline V CDR1 and CDR2: MGHDK, SYGVNS. The CDR3 loop spans 16 amino acids. The CDR3 DNA follows: TGTGCCAGCAGCCCAGAGAAACAGGGGGCAACGGATGGCTACACCTTC. Encoded protein: CASSPEKQGATDGYTF.